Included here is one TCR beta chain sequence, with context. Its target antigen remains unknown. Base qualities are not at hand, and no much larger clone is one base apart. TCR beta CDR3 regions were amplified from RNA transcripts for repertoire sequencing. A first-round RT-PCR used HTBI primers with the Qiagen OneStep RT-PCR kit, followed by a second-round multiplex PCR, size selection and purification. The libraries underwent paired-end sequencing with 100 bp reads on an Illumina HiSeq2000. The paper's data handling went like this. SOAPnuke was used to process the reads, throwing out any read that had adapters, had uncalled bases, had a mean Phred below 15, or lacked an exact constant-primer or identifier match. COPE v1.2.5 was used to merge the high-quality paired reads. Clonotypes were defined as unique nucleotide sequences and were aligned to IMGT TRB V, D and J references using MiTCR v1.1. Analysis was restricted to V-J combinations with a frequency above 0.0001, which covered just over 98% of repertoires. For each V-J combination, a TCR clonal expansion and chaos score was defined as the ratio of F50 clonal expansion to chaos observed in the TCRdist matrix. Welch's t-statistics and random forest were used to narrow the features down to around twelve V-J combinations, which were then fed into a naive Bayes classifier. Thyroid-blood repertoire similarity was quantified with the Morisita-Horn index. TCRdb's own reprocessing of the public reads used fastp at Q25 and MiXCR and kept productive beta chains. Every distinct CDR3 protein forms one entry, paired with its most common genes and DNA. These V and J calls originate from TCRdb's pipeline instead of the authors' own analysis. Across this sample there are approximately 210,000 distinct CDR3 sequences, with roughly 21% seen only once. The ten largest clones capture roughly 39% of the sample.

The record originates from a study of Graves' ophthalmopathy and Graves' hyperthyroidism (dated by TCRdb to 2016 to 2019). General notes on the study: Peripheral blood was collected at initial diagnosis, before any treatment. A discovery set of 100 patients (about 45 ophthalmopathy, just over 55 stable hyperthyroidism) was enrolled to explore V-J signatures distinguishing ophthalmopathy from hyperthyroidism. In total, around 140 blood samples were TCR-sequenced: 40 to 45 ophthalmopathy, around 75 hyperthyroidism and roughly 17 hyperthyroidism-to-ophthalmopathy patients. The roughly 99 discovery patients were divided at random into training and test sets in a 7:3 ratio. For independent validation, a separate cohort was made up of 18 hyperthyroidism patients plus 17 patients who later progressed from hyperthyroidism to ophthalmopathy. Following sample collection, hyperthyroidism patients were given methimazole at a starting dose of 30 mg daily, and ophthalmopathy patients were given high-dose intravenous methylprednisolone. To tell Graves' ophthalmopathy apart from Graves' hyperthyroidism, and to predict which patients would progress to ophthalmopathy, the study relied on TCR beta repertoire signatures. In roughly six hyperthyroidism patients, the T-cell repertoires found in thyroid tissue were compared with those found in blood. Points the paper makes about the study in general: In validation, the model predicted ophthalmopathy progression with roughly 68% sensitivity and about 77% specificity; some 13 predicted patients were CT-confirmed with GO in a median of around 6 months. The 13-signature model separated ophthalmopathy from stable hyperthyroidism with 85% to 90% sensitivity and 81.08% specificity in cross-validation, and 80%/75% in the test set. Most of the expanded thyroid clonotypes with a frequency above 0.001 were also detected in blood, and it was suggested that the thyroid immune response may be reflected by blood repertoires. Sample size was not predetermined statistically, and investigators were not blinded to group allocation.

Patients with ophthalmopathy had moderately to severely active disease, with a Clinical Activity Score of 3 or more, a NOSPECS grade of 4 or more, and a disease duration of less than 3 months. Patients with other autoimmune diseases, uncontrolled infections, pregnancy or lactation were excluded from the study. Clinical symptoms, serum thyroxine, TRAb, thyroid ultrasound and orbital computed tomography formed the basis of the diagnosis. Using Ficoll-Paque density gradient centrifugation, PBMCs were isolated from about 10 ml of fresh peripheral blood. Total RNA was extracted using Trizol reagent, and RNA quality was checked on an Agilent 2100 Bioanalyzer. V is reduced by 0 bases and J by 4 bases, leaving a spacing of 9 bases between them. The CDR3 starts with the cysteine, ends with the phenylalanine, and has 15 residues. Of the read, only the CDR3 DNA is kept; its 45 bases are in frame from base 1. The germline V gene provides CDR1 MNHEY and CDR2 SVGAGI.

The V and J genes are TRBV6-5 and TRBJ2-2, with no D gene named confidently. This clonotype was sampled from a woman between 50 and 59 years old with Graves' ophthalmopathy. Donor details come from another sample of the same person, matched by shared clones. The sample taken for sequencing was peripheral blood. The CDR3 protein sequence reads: CASSYSQISTGELFF. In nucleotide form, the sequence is TGTGCCAGCAGTTACTCGCAGATCAGCACCGGGGAGCTGTTTTTT.